This T cell receptor beta chain is from a study of blood T cell repertoires in COVID-19. Across the whole study: Collection of acute and convalescent COVID-19 samples took place in the United States, Italy and Spain.

The germline V gene encodes CDR1 SGHDT and CDR2 YYEEEE. The CDR3 sequence is 14 residues long. The V gene lost 3 bases and the J gene lost 1 base, with 11 bases spanning the gap. Enrolled through a virtual design, the participants were between 18 and 89 years of age and came from under 30 US areas. Authors' processing steps: Estimates of nucleated cell counts were drawn from the amplification of reference gene primers. Only in-frame clones appear in the TCRdb table, and some are missing; sequencing was by immunoSEQ multiplex PCR. Clone size and the V and J calls come from that table; the DNA yielded D and trimming. Of about 500,000 clones detected, around 87% appear once; the ten largest clones hold under 0.75%.

This sequence joins TRBV5-6 and TRBJ2-7; D gene ambiguous. The specimen was PBMCs or T cells enriched from blood (not recorded which). The sequence derives from a woman under 30 who had recovered from COVID-19. CDR3 DNA: TGTGCCAGCAGCTCAATCAGTGCTTCCTACGAGCAGTACTTC. Translation gives CASSSISASYEQYF.